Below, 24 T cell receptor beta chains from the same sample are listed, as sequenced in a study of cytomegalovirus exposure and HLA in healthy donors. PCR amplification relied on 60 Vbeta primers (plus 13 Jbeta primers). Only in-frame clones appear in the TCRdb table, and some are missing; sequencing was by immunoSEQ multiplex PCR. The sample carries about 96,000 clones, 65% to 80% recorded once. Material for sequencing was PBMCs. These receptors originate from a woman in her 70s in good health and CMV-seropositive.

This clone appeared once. The CDR3: CASSRQQGRETQYF. The DNA for the CDR3 is TGTGCCAGCAGCCGACAACAGGGGAGGGAGACCCAGTACTTC. The rearrangement joins TRBV5-6 to TRBJ2-5; D may be TRBD1 (7 bases). The germline CDR1 and CDR2 sequences are SGHDT and YYEEEE. V gave up 4 bases and J gave up 5 bases, with 15 bases separating them. This CDR3 spans 14 amino acids.

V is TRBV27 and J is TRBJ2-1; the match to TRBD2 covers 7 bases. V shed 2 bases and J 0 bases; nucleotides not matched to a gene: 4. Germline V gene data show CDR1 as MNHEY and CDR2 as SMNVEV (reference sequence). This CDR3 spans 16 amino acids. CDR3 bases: TGTGCCAGCAGTTTACGGGACTACTACTCCTACAATGAGCAGTTCTTC. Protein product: CASSLRDYYSYNEQFF.

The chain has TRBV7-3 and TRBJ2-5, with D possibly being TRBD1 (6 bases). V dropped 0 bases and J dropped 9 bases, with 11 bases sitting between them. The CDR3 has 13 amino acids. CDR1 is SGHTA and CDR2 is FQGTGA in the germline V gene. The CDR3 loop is CASSLTAEGAQYF. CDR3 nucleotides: TGTGCCAGCAGCTTAACGGCCGAGGGGGCCCAGTACTTC.

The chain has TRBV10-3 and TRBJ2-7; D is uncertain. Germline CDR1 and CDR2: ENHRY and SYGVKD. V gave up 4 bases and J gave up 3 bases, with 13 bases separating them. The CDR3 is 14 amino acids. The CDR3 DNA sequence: TGTGCCATCAGTGGGGTCGGGTCGAGCTACGAGCAGTACTTC. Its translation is CAISGVGSSYEQYF.

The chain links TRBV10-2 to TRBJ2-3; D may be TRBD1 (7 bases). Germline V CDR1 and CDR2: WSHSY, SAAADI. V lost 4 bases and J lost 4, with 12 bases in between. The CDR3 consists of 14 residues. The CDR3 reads CASSVGGGADTQYF. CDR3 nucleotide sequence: TGCGCCAGCAGTGTTGGAGGGGGCGCAGATACGCAGTATTTT.

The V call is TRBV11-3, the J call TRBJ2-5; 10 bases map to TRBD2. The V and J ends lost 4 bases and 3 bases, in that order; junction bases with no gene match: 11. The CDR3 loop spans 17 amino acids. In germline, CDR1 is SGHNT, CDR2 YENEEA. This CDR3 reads CASSYGGASGGKETQYF. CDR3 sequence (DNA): TGTGCCAGCAGCTATGGGGGAGCTAGCGGGGGAAAAGAGACCCAGTACTTC.

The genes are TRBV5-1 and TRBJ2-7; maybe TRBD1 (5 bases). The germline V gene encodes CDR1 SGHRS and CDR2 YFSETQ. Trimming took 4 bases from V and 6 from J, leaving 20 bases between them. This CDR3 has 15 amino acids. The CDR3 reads CASSPVLGQTSEQYF. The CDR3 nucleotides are TGCGCCAGCAGCCCCGTCCTAGGACAAACTTCCGAGCAGTACTTC.

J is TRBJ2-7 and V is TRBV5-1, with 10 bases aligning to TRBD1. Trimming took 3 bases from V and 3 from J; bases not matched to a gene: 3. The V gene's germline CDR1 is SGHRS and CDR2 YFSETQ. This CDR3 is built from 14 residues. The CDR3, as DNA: TGCGCCAGCAGCTCCGGGACAGGGGTCTACGAGCAGTACTTC. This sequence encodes CASSSGTGVYEQYF.

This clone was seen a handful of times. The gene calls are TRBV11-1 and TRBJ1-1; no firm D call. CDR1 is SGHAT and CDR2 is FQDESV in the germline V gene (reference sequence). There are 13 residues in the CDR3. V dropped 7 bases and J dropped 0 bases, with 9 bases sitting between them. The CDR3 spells CASTTTLNTEAFF. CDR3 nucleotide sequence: TGTGCCAGCACCACTACACTGAACACTGAAGCTTTCTTT.

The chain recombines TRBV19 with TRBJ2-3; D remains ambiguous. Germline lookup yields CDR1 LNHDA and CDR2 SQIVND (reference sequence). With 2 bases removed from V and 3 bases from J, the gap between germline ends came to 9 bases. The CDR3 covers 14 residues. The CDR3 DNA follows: TGTGCCAGTAGTATAAAACCTAAGACAGATACGCAGTATTTT. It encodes CASSIKPKTDTQYF. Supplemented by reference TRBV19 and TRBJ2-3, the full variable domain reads DGGITQSPKYLFRKEGQNVTLSCEQNLNHDAMYWYRQDPGQGLRLIYYSQIVNDFQKGDIAEGYSVSREKKESFPLTVTSAQKNPTAFYLCASSIKPKTDTQYFGPGTRLTVL.

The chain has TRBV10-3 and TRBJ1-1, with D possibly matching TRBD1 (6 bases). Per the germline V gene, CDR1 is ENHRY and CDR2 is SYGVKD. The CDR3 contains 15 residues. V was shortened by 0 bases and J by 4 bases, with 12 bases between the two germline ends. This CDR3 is CAISESQGTGTEAFF. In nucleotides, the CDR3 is TGTGCCATCAGTGAGTCACAGGGTACTGGCACTGAAGCTTTCTTT.

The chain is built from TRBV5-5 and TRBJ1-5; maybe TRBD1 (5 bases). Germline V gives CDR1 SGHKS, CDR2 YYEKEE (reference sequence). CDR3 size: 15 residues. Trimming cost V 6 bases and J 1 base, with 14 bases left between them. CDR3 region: CASTAGAGSNQPQHF. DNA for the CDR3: TGTGCCAGCACCGCTGGGGCAGGAAGCAATCAGCCCCAGCATTTT.

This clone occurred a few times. CDR3 sequence (DNA): TGTGCCACCAGAGGGGGTACGCAGTATTTT. Translating gives CATRGGTQYF. The gene calls are TRBV6-6 and TRBJ2-3, with D possibly being TRBD1 (6 bases). CDR3 size: 10 residues. The germline V gene has CDR1 MNHNY and CDR2 SVGAGI (reference sequence). V was pared by 10 bases and J by 8 bases, with 10 bases between.

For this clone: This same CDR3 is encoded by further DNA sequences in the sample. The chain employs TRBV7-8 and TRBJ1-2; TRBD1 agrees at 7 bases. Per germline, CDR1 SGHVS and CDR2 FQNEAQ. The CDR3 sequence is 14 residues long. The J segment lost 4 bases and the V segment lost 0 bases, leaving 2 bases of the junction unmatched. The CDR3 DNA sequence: TGTGCCAGCAGCTTAGCGCAGGGGGGCTATGGCTACACCTTC. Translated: CASSLAQGGYGYTF. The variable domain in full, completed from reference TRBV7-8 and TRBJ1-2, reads GAGVSQSPRYKVAKRGQDVALRCDPISGHVSLFWYQQALGQGPEFLTYFQNEAQLDKSGLPSDRFFAERPEGSVSTLKIQRTQQEDSAVYLCASSLAQGGYGYTFGSGTRLTVV.

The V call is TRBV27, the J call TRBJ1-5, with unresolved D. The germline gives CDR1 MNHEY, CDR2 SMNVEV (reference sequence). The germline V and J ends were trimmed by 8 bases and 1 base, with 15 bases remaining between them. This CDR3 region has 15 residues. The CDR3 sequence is CASLVRWESNQPQHF. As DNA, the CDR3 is TGTGCCAGCCTTGTCCGGTGGGAGAGCAATCAGCCCCAGCATTTT.

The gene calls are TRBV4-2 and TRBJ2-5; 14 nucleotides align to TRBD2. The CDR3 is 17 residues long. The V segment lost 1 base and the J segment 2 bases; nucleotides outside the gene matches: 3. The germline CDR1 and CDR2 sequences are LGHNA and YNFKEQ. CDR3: CASSQGTSGGRQETQYF. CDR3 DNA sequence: TGTGCCAGCAGCCAAGGGACTAGCGGGGGGCGGCAAGAGACCCAGTACTTC.

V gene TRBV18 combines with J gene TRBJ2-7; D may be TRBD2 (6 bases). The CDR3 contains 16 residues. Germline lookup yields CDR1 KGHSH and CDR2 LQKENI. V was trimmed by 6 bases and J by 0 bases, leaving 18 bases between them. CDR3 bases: TGTGCCAGCTCCCCCGGGGGTCTCAGGAGCTCCTACGAGCAGTACTTC. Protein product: CASSPGGLRSSYEQYF.

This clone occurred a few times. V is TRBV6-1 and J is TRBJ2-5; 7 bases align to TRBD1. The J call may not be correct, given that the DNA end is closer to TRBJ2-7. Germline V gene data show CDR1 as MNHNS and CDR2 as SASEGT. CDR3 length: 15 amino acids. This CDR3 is CASSEAPGQIYEQYF. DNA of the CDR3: TGTGCCAGCAGTGAAGCCCCGGGACAGATCTACGAGCAGTACTTC.

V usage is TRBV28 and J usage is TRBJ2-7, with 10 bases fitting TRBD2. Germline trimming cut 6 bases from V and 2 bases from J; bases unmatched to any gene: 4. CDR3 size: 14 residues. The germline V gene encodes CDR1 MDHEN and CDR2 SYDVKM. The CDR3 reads CASSRTSGPYEQYF. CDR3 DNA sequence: TGTGCCAGCAGCCGGACTAGCGGACCCTACGAGCAGTACTTC.

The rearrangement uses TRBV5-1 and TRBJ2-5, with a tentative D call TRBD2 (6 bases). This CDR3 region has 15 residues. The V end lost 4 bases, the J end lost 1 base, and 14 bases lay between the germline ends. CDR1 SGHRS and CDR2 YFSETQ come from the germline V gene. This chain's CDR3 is CASSPGGTSQETQYF. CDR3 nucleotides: TGCGCCAGCAGCCCCGGAGGGACCAGCCAAGAGACCCAGTACTTC.

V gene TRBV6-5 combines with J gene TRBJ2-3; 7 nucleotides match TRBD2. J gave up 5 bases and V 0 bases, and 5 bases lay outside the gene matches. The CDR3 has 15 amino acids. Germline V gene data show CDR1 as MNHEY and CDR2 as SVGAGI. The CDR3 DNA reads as TGTGCCAGCAGTTACTCGATGGTAGCGGGAGATACGCAGTATTTT. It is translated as CASSYSMVAGDTQYF.

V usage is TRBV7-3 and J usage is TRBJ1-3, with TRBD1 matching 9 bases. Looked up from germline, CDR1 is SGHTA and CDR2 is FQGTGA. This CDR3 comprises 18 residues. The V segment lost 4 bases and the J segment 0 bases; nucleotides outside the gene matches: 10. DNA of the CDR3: TGTGCCAGCAGCTACGGACAGGGGCCCCCTCGCTCTGGAAACACCATATATTTT. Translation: CASSYGQGPPRSGNTIYF.

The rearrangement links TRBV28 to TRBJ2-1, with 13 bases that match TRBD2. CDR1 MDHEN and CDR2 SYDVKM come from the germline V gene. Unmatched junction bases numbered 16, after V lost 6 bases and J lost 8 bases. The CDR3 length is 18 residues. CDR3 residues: CASSSRGRTSGRYHEQFF. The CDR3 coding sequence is TGTGCCAGCAGCAGCAGGGGGCGGACTAGCGGGAGATACCATGAGCAGTTCTTC. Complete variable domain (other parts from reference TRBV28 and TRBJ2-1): DVKVTQSSRYLVKRTGEKVFLECVQDMDHENMFWYRQDPGLGLRLIYFSYDVKMKEKGDIPEGYSVSREKKERFSLILESASTNQTSMYLCASSSRGRTSGRYHEQFFGPGTRLTVL.

Written as DNA, the CDR3 is TGTGCCATCAGTGATGGAGGGGGCAATCAGCCCCAGCATTTT. Translated: CAISDGGGNQPQHF. The genes are TRBV10-3 and TRBJ1-5; tentatively, D is TRBD1 (5 bases). Germline V gene sequence: CDR1 ENHRY, CDR2 SYGVKD. CDR3 length: 14 residues. V was shortened by 3 bases and J by 2 bases, with 8 bases between the two germline ends.